This paragraph reports one T cell receptor beta chain. Antigen: not known. On sorted subsets, replicate PCRs used 150 to 250 ng DNA, or about 30,000 T cell genomes. TCRdb keeps only in-frame clones here, not all; method: immunoSEQ multiplex PCR. This sample yields roughly 1,000,000 clones, of which approximately 80% are seen a single time; more than 0.45% belongs to the top ten. Trimming removed 10 bases at V and 3 bases at J, with 18 bases between. This CDR3 contains 14 residues. Germline CDR1 is MGHRA and CDR2 is YSYEKL. This sample is drawn from a study of shared clonotypes between healthy human individuals. Study observations and caveats: The expectation was that sequencing depth would affect clonotype sharing among donors.

The sequence came from a man aged 18 to 29 in good health. Some clones in this sample may be carry-over from other donors' samples. The V and J genes are TRBV4-1 and TRBJ1-1, with a tentative D call TRBD1 (5 bases). The sample was memory CD4+ T cells from PBMCs. Regarding subset: CD45RA-negative fraction. CDR3 amino acids: CATARQGRDTEAFF. The CDR3 DNA sequence: TGCGCCACCGCACGCCAGGGCCGTGACACTGAAGCTTTCTTT.